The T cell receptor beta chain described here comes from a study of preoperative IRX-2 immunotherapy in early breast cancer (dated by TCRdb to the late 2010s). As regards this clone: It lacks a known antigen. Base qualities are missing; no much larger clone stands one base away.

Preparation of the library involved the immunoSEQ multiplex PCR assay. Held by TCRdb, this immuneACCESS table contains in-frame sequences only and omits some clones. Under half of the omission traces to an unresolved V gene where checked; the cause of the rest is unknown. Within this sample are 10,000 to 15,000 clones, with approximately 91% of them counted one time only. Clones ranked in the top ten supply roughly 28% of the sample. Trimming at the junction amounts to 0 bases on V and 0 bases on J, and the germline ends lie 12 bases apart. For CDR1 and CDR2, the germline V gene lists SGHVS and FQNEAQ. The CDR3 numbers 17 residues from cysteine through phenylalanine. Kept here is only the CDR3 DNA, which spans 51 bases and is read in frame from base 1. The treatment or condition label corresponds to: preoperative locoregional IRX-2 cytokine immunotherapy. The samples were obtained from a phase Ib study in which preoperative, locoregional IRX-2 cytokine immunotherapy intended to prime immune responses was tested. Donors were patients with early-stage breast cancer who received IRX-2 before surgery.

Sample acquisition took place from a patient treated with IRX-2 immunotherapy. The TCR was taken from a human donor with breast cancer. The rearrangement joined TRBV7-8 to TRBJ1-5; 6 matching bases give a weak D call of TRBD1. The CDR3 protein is CASSLAGGGYSNQPQHF. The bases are TGTGCCAGCAGCTTAGCAGGAGGGGGGTATAGCAATCAGCCCCAGCATTTT.